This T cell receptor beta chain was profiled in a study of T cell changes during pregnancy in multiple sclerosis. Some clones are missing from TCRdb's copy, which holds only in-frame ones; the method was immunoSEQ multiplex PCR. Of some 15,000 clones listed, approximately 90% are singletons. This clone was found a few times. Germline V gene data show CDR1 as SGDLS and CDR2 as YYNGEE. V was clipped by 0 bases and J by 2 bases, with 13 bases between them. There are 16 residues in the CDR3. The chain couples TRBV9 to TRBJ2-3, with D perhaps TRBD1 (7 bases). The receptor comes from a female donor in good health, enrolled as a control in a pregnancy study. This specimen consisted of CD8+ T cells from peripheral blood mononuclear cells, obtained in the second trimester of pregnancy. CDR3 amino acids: CASSVAGGQLTDTQYF. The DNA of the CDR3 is TGTGCCAGCAGCGTAGCAGGGGGGCAGCTCACAGATACGCAGTATTTT.